These T cell receptor beta chains were read from a single sample in a study of blood T cell repertoires in COVID-19. Libraries were prepared by immunoSEQ multiplex PCR; TCRdb keeps only in-frame clonotypes and omits some of them. Of about 260,000 clones detected, about four fifths appear once; the ten largest clones hold 8% to 9.5%. Sample: peripheral blood. The receptor source for this set is a woman in her forties or fifties who had recovered from COVID-19. Each CDR3 is given with its conserved first and last residue. The D gene is left open where the match is weak. Clone sizes are given selectively: once, few, many, or a class where the clone is expanded.

TRBV7-2	-	TRBJ2-1	-	CASSLAPEQFF	TGTGCCAGCAGCCTAGCCCCGGAGCAGTTCTTC
TRBV5-5	-	TRBJ2-1	TRBD1	CASSFALGQGLNEQFF	TGTGCCAGCAGCTTTGCCCTGGGACAGGGTCTAAATGAGCAGTTCTTC
TRBV11-2	-	TRBJ1-2	TRBD1	CASSLGTGYGYTF	TGTGCCAGCAGCTTGGGGACAGGGTATGGCTACACCTTC
TRBV29-1	-	TRBJ2-1	TRBD1	CSAETGDNEQFF	TGCAGCGCCGAAACAGGGGACAATGAGCAGTTCTTC
TRBV9	-	TRBJ2-3	-	CASGGDRQTQYF	TGTGCCAGCGGGGGGGACAGGCAGACGCAGTATTTT
TRBV19	-	TRBJ2-7	TRBD2	CASSTSAGVSYEQYF	TGTGCCAGTAGTACTTCAGCGGGAGTATCCTACGAGCAGTACTTC
TRBV7-9	-	TRBJ1-3	-	CASRSISDTIYF	TGTGCCAGCAGGTCCATCTCAGACACCATATATTTT
TRBV27	-	TRBJ1-4	-	CASSSGNGNEKLFF	TGTGCCAGCAGTTCAGGGAATGGTAATGAAAAACTGTTTTTT
TRBV7-2	-	TRBJ1-2	-	CASSPSTGYGYTF	TGTGCCAGCAGCCCTAGCACGGGCTATGGCTACACCTTC
TRBV7-2	-	TRBJ2-5	-	CASNKQAETQYF	TGTGCCAGCAACAAACAGGCAGAGACCCAGTACTTC
TRBV5-1	-	TRBJ2-5	TRBD2	CASSTSLAGGETQYF	TGCGCCAGCAGCACCTCCCTAGCGGGAGGCGAGACCCAGTACTTC
TRBV28	few	TRBJ1-2	-	CAGQDSSRAFNDGYTF	TGTGCCGGCCAGGATTCTTCGCGGGCCTTCAATGATGGCTACACCTTC
TRBV11-3	-	TRBJ2-2	TRBD1	CASSYGQGNTGELFF	TGTGCCAGCAGCTACGGACAGGGAAACACCGGGGAGCTGTTTTTT
TRBV28	once	TRBJ2-5	TRBD2	CASRSRGGETQYF	TGTGCCAGCAGGTCTCGGGGGGGAGAGACCCAGTACTTC
TRBV27	-	TRBJ2-2	-	CASSLSGTLNTGELFF	TGTGCCAGCAGTTTATCCGGGACACTGAACACCGGGGAGCTGTTTTTT
TRBV9	-	TRBJ2-3	-	CASSVVASEVDTQYF	TGTGCCAGCAGCGTAGTTGCCTCGGAGGTAGATACGCAGTATTTT
TRBV28	-	TRBJ1-5	-	CASSYQAGGQPQHF	TGTGCCAGCAGTTACCAGGCCGGGGGGCAGCCCCAGCATTTT
TRBV7-2	few	TRBJ2-1	TRBD2	CASSLVAGSYNEQFF	TGTGCCAGCAGCTTAGTAGCGGGGAGTTACAATGAGCAGTTCTTC
TRBV3-1/TRBV3-2	once	TRBJ2-5	-	CASSQGARGLAPGETQYF	TGTGCCAGCAGCCAAGGGGCTCGAGGGCTAGCACCCGGGGAGACCCAGTACTTC
TRBV19	-	TRBJ1-2	TRBD1	CASIDQRGRNYGYTF	TGTGCCAGTATCGACCAAAGGGGGCGCAACTATGGCTACACCTTC
TRBV7-2	-	TRBJ1-3	-	CASSFQSSSSGNTIYF	TGTGCCAGCAGCTTTCAGTCTTCGTCCTCTGGAAACACCATATATTTT
TRBV7-2	-	TRBJ1-3	-	CASSLGGGVSGNTIYF	TGTGCCAGCAGCTTAGGCGGAGGTGTTTCTGGAAACACCATATATTTT
TRBV2	-	TRBJ1-3	-	CASSEESDFGNTIYF	TGTGCCAGCAGTGAAGAGTCCGACTTTGGAAACACCATATATTTT
TRBV6-2/TRBV6-3	-	TRBJ2-1	-	CASSYSSSYNEQFF	TGTGCCAGCAGTTACTCGAGCTCCTACAATGAGCAGTTCTTC
TRBV28	once	TRBJ1-5	-	CASTRITLNQPQHF	TGTGCCAGCACGCGGATCACTCTCAATCAGCCCCAGCATTTT
TRBV7-2	once	TRBJ1-2	-	CASSLAGARGYTF	TGTGCCAGCAGCTTAGCAGGGGCTCGTGGCTACACCTTC
TRBV9	-	TRBJ1-2	-	CASLGPQGTGGYTF	TGTGCCAGTCTGGGGCCACAGGGAACGGGTGGCTACACCTTC
TRBV21-1	-	TRBJ1-5	-	CASSKAVRGSNQPQHF	TGTGCCAGCAGCAAAGCGGTTCGGGGTAGCAATCAGCCCCAGCATTTT
TRBV6-5	once	TRBJ2-5	TRBD1	CASRGQGRQETQYF	TGTGCCAGCAGGGGACAGGGGCGTCAAGAGACCCAGTACTTC
TRBV30	once	TRBJ1-5	-	CAWSVLASNQPQHF	TGTGCCTGGAGTGTACTTGCAAGCAATCAGCCCCAGCATTTT
TRBV19	once	TRBJ2-5	-	CASSRGSSHQETQYF	TGTGCCAGTAGCCGGGGAAGCAGTCACCAAGAGACCCAGTACTTC
TRBV5-5	-	TRBJ1-2	-	CASSLSFTQAAYTF	TGTGCCAGCAGCTTGTCCTTTACACAGGCGGCCTACACCTTC
TRBV5-1	-	TRBJ2-7	TRBD2	CASSLEGGGAYEQYF	TGCGCCAGCAGCTTGGAGGGCGGGGGGGCCTACGAGCAGTACTTC
TRBV5-1	-	TRBJ1-1	TRBD1	CASSWTGGITEAFF	TGCGCCAGCAGCTGGACAGGGGGCATCACTGAAGCTTTCTTT
TRBV13	-	TRBJ1-2	TRBD1	CASSSKDRAGYGYTF	TGTGCCAGCAGCTCGAAGGACAGGGCGGGTTATGGCTACACCTTC
TRBV5-5	-	TRBJ2-7	TRBD1	CASSLGRGPEQYF	TGTGCCAGCAGCTTGGGCAGGGGGCCTGAGCAGTACTTC
TRBV4-2	-	TRBJ1-2	-	CASSNEGVNYGYTF	TGTGCCAGCAGCAATGAAGGGGTCAACTATGGCTACACCTTC